The next 17 T cell receptor beta chains were all read from a single sample in a study of T-cell memory formation after mild COVID-19. One entry per CDR3 protein results from TCRdb running MiXCR on the 5' RACE reads. Of hundreds of thousands of distinct CDR3 sequences in the sample, roughly 23% were seen once. The sequenced sample consisted of PBMCs or a T cell subset sorted from them (not recorded which). The origin of the receptors is an adult woman who had mild COVID-19 (a few samples of this study predate the infection). Cell type and time point are not known.

The chain links TRBV9 to TRBJ2-3; 9 bases fit TRBD2. Germline assignment: CDR1 SGDLS and CDR2 YYNGEE. The length of the CDR3 is 16 residues. The trim removed 4 bases at V and 1 base at J, leaving 7 bases unmatched. The CDR3 DNA is TGTGCCAGCAGCTCCATGCGGGGGGGCGGCACAGATACGCAGTATTTT. It is translated as CASSSMRGGGTDTQYF. The full variable domain, its missing parts supplied by reference TRBV9 and TRBJ2-3, is DSGVTQTPKHLITATGQRVTLRCSPRSGDLSVYWYQQSLDQGLQFLIQYYNGEERAKGNILERFSAQQFPDLHSELNLSSLELGDSALYFCASSSMRGGGTDTQYFGPGTRLTVL.

The rearrangement links TRBV4-3 to TRBJ2-1, with 8 bases fitting TRBD1. The CDR3 totals 15 residues. Germline CDR1 reads LGHNA; CDR2 reads YSLEER. V trimming: 5 bases; J trimming: 4 bases; junction bases outside the gene matches: 7. CDR3 coding DNA: TGCGCCAGCAGCACCGGGACAGGAGTATACAATGAGCAGTTCTTC. It codes for CASSTGTGVYNEQFF.

This chain joins TRBV2 and TRBJ2-1, with 9 bases lining up with TRBD2. Germline lookup yields CDR1 SNHLY and CDR2 FYNNEI. This CDR3 is 17 amino acids long. Unmatched junction bases numbered 13, after V lost 6 bases and J lost 4 bases. The CDR3 protein is CASSSTSGWGSYNEQFF. CDR3 nucleotides: TGTGCCAGCAGCTCCACTAGCGGGTGGGGCTCTTACAATGAGCAGTTCTTC.

The chain uses TRBV29-1 and TRBJ2-3, with D maybe TRBD1 (6 bases). The germline CDR1 and CDR2 sequences are SQVTM and ANQGSEA. V lost 4 bases and J 2 bases, leaving 10 bases between the germline ends. The CDR3 has 13 residues. The CDR3 loop reads CSVVQGNTDTQYF. As DNA, the CDR3 is TGCAGCGTTGTGCAGGGGAACACAGATACGCAGTATTTT.

The V call is TRBV6-1, the J call TRBJ2-7, with 9 bases fitting TRBD1. V was clipped by 7 bases and J by 2 bases; unmatched bases: 12. The CDR3 spans 16 residues. Germline CDR1 reads MNHNS; CDR2 reads SASEGT. CDR3 region: CASNPYWTGETYEQYF. Written as DNA, the CDR3 is TGTGCCAGCAACCCTTATTGGACAGGGGAGACCTACGAGCAGTACTTC.

The chain has TRBV19 and TRBJ2-2, with unresolved D. This CDR3 contains 15 residues. Germline V gene data show CDR1 as LNHDA and CDR2 as SQIVND (reference sequence). Trimming took 6 bases from V and 6 from J, leaving 17 bases between them. CDR3 region: CASRGSDLGPGELFF. CDR3 sequence (DNA): TGTGCCAGTAGAGGGTCGGACCTAGGGCCCGGGGAGCTGTTTTTT.

In this sample, this clonotype turned up a few times. This chain links TRBV7-6 with TRBJ2-1, with 11 bases aligning to TRBD2. V was clipped by 0 bases and J by 2 bases; unmatched bases: 9. The CDR3 contains 19 residues. Germline CDR1 SGHVS, CDR2 FNYEAQ. The CDR3 sequence is CASSLAPIAGGIAYNEQFF. The CDR3 DNA sequence: TGTGCCAGCAGCTTAGCACCTATAGCGGGGGGGATCGCCTACAATGAGCAGTTCTTC.

The chain combines TRBV7-3 with TRBJ2-2; D may be TRBD2 (6 bases). This CDR3 is 16 amino acids long. The V gene lost 5 bases and the J gene lost 5 bases, with 18 bases spanning the gap. CDR1 and CDR2 (germline): SGHTA, FQGTGA. This CDR3 reads CASSVEGVGYTGELFF. DNA for the CDR3: TGTGCCAGCAGCGTGGAGGGCGTGGGATATACCGGGGAGCTGTTTTTT.

This clonotype was counted between two and nine times. The V gene is TRBV5-1, the J gene TRBJ2-3, with D perhaps matching TRBD2 (5 bases). V was shortened by 4 bases and J by 3 bases, with 18 bases between the two germline ends. CDR3 length: 16 amino acids. CDR1 and CDR2 (germline): SGHRS, YFSETQ. This CDR3 is CASSQLRGTGTDTQYF. CDR3 nucleotide sequence: TGCGCCAGCAGCCAGCTCCGGGGAACGGGGACAGATACGCAGTATTTT.

This chain connects TRBV20-1 to TRBJ2-3; TRBD1 is a possible D gene (6 bases). The germline gives CDR1 DFQATT, CDR2 SNEGSKA (reference sequence). Trimming removed 6 bases at V and 5 bases at J, with 15 bases between. The CDR3 consists of 13 residues. CDR3 in DNA: TGCAGTGCGCACGATCAACAGGGAGATACGCAGTATTTT. Translated, it gives CSAHDQQGDTQYF.

The J gene is TRBJ1-1, the V gene TRBV20-1; 7 bases fit TRBD1. V dropped 0 bases and J dropped 3; count of bases not matched to a gene: 13. CDR1 and CDR2 (germline): DFQATT, SNEGSKA (reference sequence). The CDR3 covers 17 residues. In DNA, the CDR3 is TGCAGTGCTAGAGATCAAGACAGGGCGTTTGGGGACACTGAAGCTTTCTTT. This gives the protein CSARDQDRAFGDTEAFF.

V is TRBV20-1 and J is TRBJ2-3, with D uncertain. CDR1 is DFQATT, CDR2 SNEGSKA, per germline (reference sequence). V was cut by 4 bases and J by 0 bases, with 5 bases left in between. The CDR3 is 12 amino acids. As DNA, the CDR3 is TGCAGTGCTACATTTAGCACAGATACGCAGTATTTT. This encodes CSATFSTDTQYF.

The table lists this clonotype with a few counts. The J gene is TRBJ2-7, the V gene TRBV15, with D maybe TRBD2 (6 bases). The CDR3 totals 18 residues. Germline CDR1 LNHNV, CDR2 YYDKDF (reference sequence). The V and J ends lost 0 bases and 7 bases respectively, with 25 bases between them. The CDR3 loop is CATSRDARPGRGTVEQYF. The CDR3 nucleotides are TGTGCCACCAGCAGAGATGCCCGCCCGGGTCGGGGGACCGTAGAGCAGTACTTC.

This sequence joins TRBV25-1 and TRBJ2-5, with 14 bases fitting TRBD2. The CDR3 loop spans 16 amino acids. V lost 4 bases to trimming and J lost 5 bases; unmatched junction nucleotides: 6. The V gene's germline CDR1 is MGHDK and CDR2 SYGVNS. The CDR3, as DNA: TGTGCCAGCAGTGGACTAGCGGGAGGGCCAAAGGAGACCCAGTACTTC. Residues: CASSGLAGGPKETQYF.

The V gene is TRBV27, the J gene TRBJ2-3; 11 bases match TRBD2. Trimming cost V 5 bases and J 2 bases; bases outside gene matches: 6. The CDR3 runs 16 residues. CDR1 is MNHEY, CDR2 SMNVEV, per germline (reference sequence). The CDR3 DNA reads as TGTGCCAGCAGTCCGATGACTAGCGGGGACACAGATACGCAGTATTTT. It specifies CASSPMTSGDTDTQYF.

This clonotype was seen a handful of times. The chain carries TRBV14 and TRBJ2-7; 9 bases match TRBD1. Losses at the gene ends were 0 bases for V and 4 bases for J; bases not matched to a gene: 16. In germline, CDR1 is SGHDN, CDR2 FVKESK. The CDR3 contains 19 residues. CDR3 coding DNA: TGTGCCAGCAGCCAAGAAGAAGGACTTGGGGACAGGGTGGATTACGAGCAGTACTTC. Translating gives CASSQEEGLGDRVDYEQYF.

This sequence joins TRBV27 and TRBJ2-5; D may correspond to TRBD1 or TRBD2 (5 bases each). Germline V gene lookup returns CDR1 MNHEY and CDR2 SMNVEV (reference sequence). This CDR3 region has 17 residues. V shed 5 bases and J shed 2 bases, with 21 bases lying between them. The CDR3 sequence is CASSATGTAMGQETQYF. CDR3 bases: TGTGCCAGCAGTGCTACCGGGACGGCCATGGGACAAGAGACCCAGTACTTC.